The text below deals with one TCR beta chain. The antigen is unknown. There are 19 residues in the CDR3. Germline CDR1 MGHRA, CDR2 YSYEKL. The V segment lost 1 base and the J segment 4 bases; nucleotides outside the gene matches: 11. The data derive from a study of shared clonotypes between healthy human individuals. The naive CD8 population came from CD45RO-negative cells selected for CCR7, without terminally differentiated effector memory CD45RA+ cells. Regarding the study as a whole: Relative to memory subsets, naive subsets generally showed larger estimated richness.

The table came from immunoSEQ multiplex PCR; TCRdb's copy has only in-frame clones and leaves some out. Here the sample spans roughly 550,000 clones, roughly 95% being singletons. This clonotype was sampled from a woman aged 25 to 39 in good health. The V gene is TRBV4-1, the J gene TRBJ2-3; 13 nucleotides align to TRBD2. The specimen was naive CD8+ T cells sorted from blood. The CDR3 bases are TGCGCCAGCAGCCAAGCCGGGACTAGCGGGATGGCCCTCGCAGATACGCAGTATTTT. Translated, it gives CASSQAGTSGMALADTQYF.